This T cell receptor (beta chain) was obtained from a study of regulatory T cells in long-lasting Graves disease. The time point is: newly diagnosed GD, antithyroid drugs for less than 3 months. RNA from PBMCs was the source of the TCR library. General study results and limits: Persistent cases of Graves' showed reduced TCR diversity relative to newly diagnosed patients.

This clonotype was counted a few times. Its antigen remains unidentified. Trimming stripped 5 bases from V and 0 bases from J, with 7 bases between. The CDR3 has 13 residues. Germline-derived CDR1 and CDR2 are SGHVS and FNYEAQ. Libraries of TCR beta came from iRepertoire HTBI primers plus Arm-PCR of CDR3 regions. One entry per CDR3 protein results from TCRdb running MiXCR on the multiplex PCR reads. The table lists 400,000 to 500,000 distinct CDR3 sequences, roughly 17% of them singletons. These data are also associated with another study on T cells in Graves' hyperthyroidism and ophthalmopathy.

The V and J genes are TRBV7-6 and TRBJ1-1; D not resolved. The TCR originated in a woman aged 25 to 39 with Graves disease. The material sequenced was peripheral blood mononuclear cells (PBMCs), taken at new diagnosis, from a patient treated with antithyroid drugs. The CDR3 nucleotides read TGTGCCAGCAGCAACTCAGTGAACACTGAAGCTTTCTTT. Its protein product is CASSNSVNTEAFF.